This passage covers 23 T cell receptor beta chains from one sample sequenced in a study of T-cell memory formation after mild COVID-19. TCRdb processed the 5' RACE reads anew with MiXCR; each CDR3 protein has one entry. The data hold about 180,000 distinct CDR3 sequences, with less than 20% observed a single time. Sequencing used PBMCs or a T cell subset sorted from them (not recorded which). The receptor set was obtained from a man between 18 and 29 years old who had mild COVID-19 (a few samples of this study predate the infection). Cell type and time point are not known.

The genes are TRBV2 and TRBJ2-4, with a possible D match to TRBD1 (6 bases). V gave up 6 bases and J gave up 1 base, with 13 bases separating them. CDR1 SNHLY and CDR2 FYNNEI come from the germline V gene. The CDR3 is made up of 15 amino acids. Here the CDR3 DNA reads TGTGCCAGCAGCGGGGACAACAACGCCAAAAACATTCAGTACTTC. Amino acids: CASSGDNNAKNIQYF.

The V call is TRBV20-1, the J call TRBJ2-7; the match to TRBD2 covers 7 bases. The CDR3 totals 15 residues. After removal of 5 bases from V and 3 bases from J, the junction contained 13 bases not matched to a gene. Per the germline V gene, CDR1 is DFQATT and CDR2 is SNEGSKA (reference sequence). CDR3 amino acids: CSAPELGLDNYEQYF. CDR3 in DNA: TGCAGTGCTCCAGAGTTAGGACTAGACAACTACGAGCAGTACTTC.

The chain joins TRBV6-5 to TRBJ1-6, with TRBD1 matching 7 bases. V trimming: 6 bases; J trimming: 6 bases; junction bases outside the gene matches: 11. The germline V gene encodes CDR1 MNHEY and CDR2 SVGAGI. This CDR3 spans 16 amino acids. CDR3 in amino acids: CASSRPRDSLNSPLHF. The CDR3 nucleotides read TGTGCCAGCAGCCGTCCCCGGGACAGCCTTAATTCACCCCTCCACTTT.

This clonotype appeared many times. V and J are TRBV6-5 and TRBJ2-7, with unresolved D. The CDR3 length is 15 residues. V lost 5 bases to trimming and J lost 1 base, with 15 bases between them. The germline CDR1 and CDR2 sequences are MNHEY and SVGAGI. The CDR3 DNA reads as TGTGCCAGCAGTCTCGGGCCGATGGGGTCCTACGAGCAGTACTTC. Translation gives CASSLGPMGSYEQYF.

This clonotype was counted between two and nine times. The chain joins TRBV24-1 to TRBJ2-2; D perhaps matches TRBD2 (5 bases). Deletions cut 4 bases from V and 0 bases from J, with 11 bases between. Per the germline V gene, CDR1 is KGHDR and CDR2 is SFDVKD. CDR3 length equals 16 residues. The CDR3 region is CATSDSGNANTGELFF. In DNA, the CDR3 is TGTGCCACCAGTGACTCGGGAAACGCGAACACCGGGGAGCTGTTTTTT.

This clonotype appeared a few times. The genes are TRBV7-6 and TRBJ2-1; 8 positions match TRBD1. The length of the CDR3 is 15 residues. V was clipped by 5 bases and J by 3 bases; unmatched bases: 6. Germline V gene lookup returns CDR1 SGHVS and CDR2 FNYEAQ. CDR3 nucleotides: TGTGCCAGCAGCCCCTCCGGGACAGGCTACAATGAGCAGTTCTTC. Protein product: CASSPSGTGYNEQFF.

The chain uses TRBV6-6 and TRBJ1-3; TRBD1 matches 7 bases. The junction had 12 bases not matched to a gene; V was cut back by 0 bases and J by 4 bases. The CDR3 consists of 18 residues. From germline, CDR1 is MNHNY and CDR2 SVGAGI (reference sequence). The CDR3 protein is CASSYSPSTTGSGNTIYF. The CDR3 DNA reads TGTGCCAGCAGTTACTCACCCAGTACGACAGGGTCAGGAAACACCATATATTTT.

The chain links TRBV20-1 to TRBJ2-6, with a weak D call TRBD1 (5 bases). Trimming took 3 bases from V and 1 from J, leaving 13 bases between them. The CDR3 sequence is 16 residues long. The V gene's germline CDR1 is DFQATT and CDR2 SNEGSKA (reference sequence). CDR3 protein: CSASRPGQSGANVLTF. CDR3 nucleotide sequence: TGCAGTGCTAGTCGCCCAGGGCAATCTGGGGCCAACGTCCTGACTTTC.

This clonotype has just a few counts. The J gene is TRBJ2-7, the V gene TRBV3-1; the match to TRBD2 covers 11 bases. CDR1 LGHDT and CDR2 YNNKEL come from the germline V gene (reference sequence). J lost 2 bases, V lost 4 bases, and 4 bases had no gene match. The CDR3 totals 15 residues. CDR3 coding DNA: TGTGCCAGCAGCCTCCCGGGACTAGCGGCCTACGAGCAGTACGTC. This translates into CASSLPGLAAYEQYV.

Only a few counts were recorded for this clonotype. The rearrangement uses TRBV3-2 and TRBJ1-6. TRBV3-2 is an annotated pseudogene. The CDR3 has 13 amino acids. CDR3 loop: CASSYRRLGPLHF. Written as DNA, the CDR3 is TGTGCCAGCAGCTACCGAAGGCTTGGACCCCTCCACTTT.

The gene calls are TRBV18 and TRBJ2-7, with D unclear. Looked up from germline, CDR1 is KGHSH and CDR2 is LQKENI. With 3 bases removed from V and 2 bases from J, the gap between germline ends came to 5 bases. The CDR3 is made up of 12 amino acids. Here the CDR3 reads CASSPATYEQYV. CDR3 DNA sequence: TGTGCCAGCTCACCCGCCACCTACGAGCAGTACGTC.

V and J are TRBV12-3 or TRBV12-4 and TRBJ2-1, with D unresolved. The CDR3 length is 11 residues. V lost 7 bases and J lost 4, with 5 bases in between. CDR3 amino acids: CASTRYNEQFF. DNA of the CDR3: TGTGCCAGCACTCGATACAATGAGCAGTTCTTC.

This clonotype was seen only a few times. The chain carries TRBV7-2 and TRBJ1-1; D might be TRBD1 (6 bases). The CDR3 is 16 residues long. Germline V CDR1 and CDR2: SGHTA, FQGNSA. V was pared by 1 base and J by 0 bases, with 12 bases between. The CDR3, as DNA: TGTGCCAGCAGCTTAGGTACAGGGAGGATGAACACTGAAGCTTTCTTT. This sequence encodes CASSLGTGRMNTEAFF.

This clonotype was seen only a few times. The rearrangement links TRBV12-3 or TRBV12-4 to TRBJ2-5; D might be TRBD2 (5 bases). V lost 5 bases to trimming and J lost 2 bases, with 12 bases between them. The CDR3 has 14 residues. The CDR3 nucleotides read TGTGCCAGCAGTCAGCGGACCGGGCAAGAGACCCAGTACTTC. Amino acid sequence: CASSQRTGQETQYF.

The sample holds a few counts of this clonotype. The V call is TRBV28, the J call TRBJ1-5; possible D gene TRBD1, 5 bases. The V gene lost 2 bases and the J gene lost 3 bases, with 11 bases spanning the gap. CDR3 length: 15 amino acids. Germline-derived CDR1 and CDR2 are MDHEN and SYDVKM. The CDR3 region is CASSLDSSSNQPQHF. CDR3 coding DNA: TGTGCCAGCAGTTTAGACAGCTCATCCAATCAGCCCCAGCATTTT.

This clonotype was seen more than once but under ten times. The chain's CDR3 is CASSLVAGANTQYF. CDR3 in DNA: TGTGCCAGCAGCTTAGTGGCGGGGGCAAATACGCAGTATTTT. This chain connects TRBV7-9 to TRBJ2-3; TRBD2 is a possible D gene (7 bases). V was trimmed by 1 base and J by 7 bases, leaving 12 bases between them. CDR1 is SEHNR and CDR2 is FQNEAQ in the germline V gene (reference sequence). CDR3 length: 14 residues.

This clonotype came up many times. This chain joins TRBV9 and TRBJ2-2; no definite D call. The germline gives CDR1 SGDLS, CDR2 YYNGEE. V was clipped by 0 bases and J by 1 base, with 1 base between them. The CDR3 is 13 amino acids. The CDR3 sequence: CASSVENTGELFF. CDR3 DNA sequence: TGTGCCAGCAGCGTAGAGAACACCGGGGAGCTGTTTTTT.

This rearrangement joins TRBV2 to TRBJ2-7; 11 bases agree with TRBD2. CDR1 and CDR2 (germline): SNHLY, FYNNEI. CDR3 size: 14 residues. Losses at the gene ends were 7 bases for V and 4 bases for J; bases not matched to a gene: 6. The CDR3 DNA follows: TGTGCCAGCAAGTGGGCTAGCGGGGGGTACGAGCAGTACTTC. As protein: CASKWASGGYEQYF.

The rearrangement uses TRBV20-1 and TRBJ1-4; tentatively, D is TRBD1 (5 bases). V was trimmed by 7 bases and J by 7 bases, leaving 13 bases between them. This CDR3 contains 12 residues. Germline CDR1 and CDR2: DFQATT and SNEGSKA (reference sequence). The CDR3 DNA is TGCAGTGGTGAACAGGAGGGTGAAAAACTGTTTTTT. As protein: CSGEQEGEKLFF.

This clonotype was observed a few times. CDR3 sequence (DNA): TGTGCCAGCAGTGAAGGGGGACAGGGCTACGAGCAGTACTTC. This gives the protein CASSEGGQGYEQYF. The chain links TRBV25-1 to TRBJ2-7; TRBD1 matches at 9 bases. Germline CDR1 and CDR2: MGHDK and SYGVNS. Trimming at V came to 2 bases and at J to 3 bases, leaving 2 bases not matched to a gene. CDR3 length: 14 amino acids.

This chain connects TRBV9 to TRBJ2-7; D ambiguous. V dropped 0 bases and J dropped 2 bases, with 9 bases sitting between them. This CDR3 spans 14 amino acids. Germline-derived CDR1 and CDR2 are SGDLS and YYNGEE. CDR3 coding DNA: TGTGCCAGCAGCGTAGTCCCGAATCCCTACGAGCAGTACTTC. Encoded protein: CASSVVPNPYEQYF.

This clonotype was observed a handful of times. The chain has TRBV5-1 and TRBJ1-6; D is undetermined. Trimming removed 0 bases at V and 7 bases at J, with 11 bases between. CDR1 and CDR2 (germline): SGHRS, YFSETQ. CDR3 length equals 15 residues. CDR3 DNA: TGCGCCAGCAGCTTGGCAATGGGGATCAATTCACCCCTCCACTTT. It codes for CASSLAMGINSPLHF.

This chain joins TRBV7-2 and TRBJ1-2; 7 bases are shared with TRBD1. CDR1 is SGHTA, CDR2 FQGNSA, per germline. Trimming cost V 6 bases and J 4 bases; bases outside gene matches: 8. The CDR3 runs 14 residues. The CDR3 sequence: CASREDREIYGYTF. CDR3 sequence (DNA): TGTGCCAGCAGGGAAGACAGGGAGATCTATGGCTACACCTTC.